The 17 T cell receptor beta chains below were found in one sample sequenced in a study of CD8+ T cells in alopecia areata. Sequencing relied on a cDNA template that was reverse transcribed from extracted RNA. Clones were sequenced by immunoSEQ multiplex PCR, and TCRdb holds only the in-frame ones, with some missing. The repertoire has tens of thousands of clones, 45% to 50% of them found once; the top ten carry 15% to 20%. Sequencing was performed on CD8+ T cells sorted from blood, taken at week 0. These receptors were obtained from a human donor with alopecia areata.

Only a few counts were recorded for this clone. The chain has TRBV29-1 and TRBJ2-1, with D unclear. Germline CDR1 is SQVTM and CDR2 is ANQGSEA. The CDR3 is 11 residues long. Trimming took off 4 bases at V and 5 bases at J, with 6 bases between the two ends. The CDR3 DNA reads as TGCAGCGTTGTCGAGGACAATGAGCAGTTCTTC. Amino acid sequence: CSVVEDNEQFF.

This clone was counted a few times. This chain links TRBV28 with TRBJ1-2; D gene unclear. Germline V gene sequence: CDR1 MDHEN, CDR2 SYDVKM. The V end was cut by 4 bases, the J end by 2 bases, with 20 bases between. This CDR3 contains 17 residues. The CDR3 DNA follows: TGTGCCAGCAGTTCAATCCGTCCTTCGGACTCCAACTATGGCTACACCTTC. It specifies CASSSIRPSDSNYGYTF.

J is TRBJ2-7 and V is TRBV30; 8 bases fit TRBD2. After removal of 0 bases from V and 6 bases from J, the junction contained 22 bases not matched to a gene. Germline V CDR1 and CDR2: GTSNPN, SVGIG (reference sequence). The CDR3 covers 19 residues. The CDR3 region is CAWSVHEREGPSSPFEQYF. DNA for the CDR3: TGTGCCTGGAGTGTGCACGAACGGGAGGGCCCCTCCTCGCCATTCGAGCAGTACTTC.

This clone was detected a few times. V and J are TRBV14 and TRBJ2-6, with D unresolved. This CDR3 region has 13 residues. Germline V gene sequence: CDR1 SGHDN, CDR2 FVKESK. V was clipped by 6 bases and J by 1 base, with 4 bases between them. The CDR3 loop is CASRVSGANVLTF. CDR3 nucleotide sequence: TGTGCCAGCAGGGTTTCTGGGGCCAACGTCCTGACTTTC.

The CDR3, as DNA: TGTGCCAGCAGTGCTGGGACCTATGGCTACACCTTC. Translation gives CASSAGTYGYTF. V gene TRBV7-9 combines with J gene TRBJ1-2; possibly TRBD1 for D (5 bases). V dropped 6 bases and J dropped 4 bases, with 9 bases sitting between them. The length of the CDR3 is 12 residues. Germline-derived CDR1 and CDR2 are SEHNR and FQNEAQ (reference sequence).

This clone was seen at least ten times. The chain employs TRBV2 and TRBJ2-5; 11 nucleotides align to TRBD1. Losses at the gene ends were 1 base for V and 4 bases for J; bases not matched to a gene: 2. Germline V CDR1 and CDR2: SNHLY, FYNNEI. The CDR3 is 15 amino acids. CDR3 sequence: CASSEGTGGRETQYF. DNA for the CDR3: TGTGCCAGCAGTGAAGGGACAGGGGGCCGAGAGACCCAGTACTTC.

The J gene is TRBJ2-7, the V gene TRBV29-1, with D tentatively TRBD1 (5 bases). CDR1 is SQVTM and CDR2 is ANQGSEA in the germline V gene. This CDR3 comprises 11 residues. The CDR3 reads CGLLQGGEQYF. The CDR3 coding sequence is TGCGGGCTATTGCAGGGTGGCGAGCAGTACTTC.

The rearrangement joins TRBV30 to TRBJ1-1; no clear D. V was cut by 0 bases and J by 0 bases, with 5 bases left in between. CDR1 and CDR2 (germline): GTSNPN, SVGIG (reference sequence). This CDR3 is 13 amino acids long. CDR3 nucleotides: TGTGCCTGGAGTGTAACGGTGAACACTGAAGCTTTCTTT. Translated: CAWSVTVNTEAFF.

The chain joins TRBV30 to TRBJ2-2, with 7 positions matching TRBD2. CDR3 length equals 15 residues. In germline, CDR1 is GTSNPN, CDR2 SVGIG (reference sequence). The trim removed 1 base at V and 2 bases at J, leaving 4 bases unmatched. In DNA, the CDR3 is TGTGCCTGGAGTGGGCGGGAGAGTAACACCGGGGAGCTGTTTTTT. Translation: CAWSGRESNTGELFF.

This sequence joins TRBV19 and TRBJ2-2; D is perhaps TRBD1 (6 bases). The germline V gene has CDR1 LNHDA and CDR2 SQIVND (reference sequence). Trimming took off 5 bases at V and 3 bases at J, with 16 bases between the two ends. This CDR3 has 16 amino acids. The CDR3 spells CASSEQPGVYTGELFF. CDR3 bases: TGTGCCAGTAGTGAGCAGCCAGGGGTGTACACCGGGGAGCTGTTTTTT. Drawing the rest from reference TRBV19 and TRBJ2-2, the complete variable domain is DGGITQSPKYLFRKEGQNVTLSCEQNLNHDAMYWYRQDPGQGLRLIYYSQIVNDFQKGDIAEGYSVSREKKESFPLTVTSAQKNPTAFYLCASSEQPGVYTGELFFGEGSRLTVL.

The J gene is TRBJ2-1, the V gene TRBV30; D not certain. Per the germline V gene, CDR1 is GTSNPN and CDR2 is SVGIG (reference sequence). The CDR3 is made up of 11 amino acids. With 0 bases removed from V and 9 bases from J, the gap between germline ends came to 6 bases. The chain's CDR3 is CAWSVPSEQFF. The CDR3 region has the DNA TGTGCCTGGAGTGTACCCAGTGAGCAGTTCTTC.

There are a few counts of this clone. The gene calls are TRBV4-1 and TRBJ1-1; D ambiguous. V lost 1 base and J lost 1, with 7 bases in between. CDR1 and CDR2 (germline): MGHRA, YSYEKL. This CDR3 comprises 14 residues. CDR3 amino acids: CASSQVTRNTEAFF. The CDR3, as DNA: TGCGCCAGCAGCCAAGTCACCCGGAACACTGAAGCTTTCTTT.

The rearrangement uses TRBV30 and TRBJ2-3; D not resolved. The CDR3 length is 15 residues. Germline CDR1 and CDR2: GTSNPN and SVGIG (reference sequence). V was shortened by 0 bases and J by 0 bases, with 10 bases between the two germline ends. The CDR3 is CAWSVMAASTDTQYF. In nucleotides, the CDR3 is TGTGCCTGGAGTGTAATGGCAGCTAGCACAGATACGCAGTATTTT.

CDR3 loop: CASSPSGQGMNYGYTF. CDR3 nucleotide sequence: TGTGCCAGTAGTCCCAGCGGACAGGGGATGAACTATGGCTACACCTTC. The chain employs TRBV19 and TRBJ1-2; the match to TRBD1 covers 9 bases. This CDR3 region has 16 residues. Germline CDR1 is LNHDA and CDR2 is SQIVND (reference sequence). After removal of 5 bases from V and 2 bases from J, the junction contained 9 bases not matched to a gene. Combining the CDR3 with reference TRBV19 and TRBJ1-2 gives the whole variable domain DGGITQSPKYLFRKEGQNVTLSCEQNLNHDAMYWYRQDPGQGLRLIYYSQIVNDFQKGDIAEGYSVSREKKESFPLTVTSAQKNPTAFYLCASSPSGQGMNYGYTFGSGTRLTVV.

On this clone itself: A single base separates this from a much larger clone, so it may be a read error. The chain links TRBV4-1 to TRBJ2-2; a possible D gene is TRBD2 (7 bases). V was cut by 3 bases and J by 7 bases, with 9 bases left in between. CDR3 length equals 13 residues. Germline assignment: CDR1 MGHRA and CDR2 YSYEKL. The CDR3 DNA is TGCGCCAGCAGCCAGAGGGGGGGCGGGGAGCTGTTTTTT. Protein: CASSQRGGGELFF.

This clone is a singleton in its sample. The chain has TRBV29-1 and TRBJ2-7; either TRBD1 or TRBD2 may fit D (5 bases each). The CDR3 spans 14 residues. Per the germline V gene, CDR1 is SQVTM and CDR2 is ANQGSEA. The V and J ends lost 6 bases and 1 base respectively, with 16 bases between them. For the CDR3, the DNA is TGCAGCGTAATCGGGGCACTTGGTTCCTACGAGCAGTACTTC. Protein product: CSVIGALGSYEQYF.

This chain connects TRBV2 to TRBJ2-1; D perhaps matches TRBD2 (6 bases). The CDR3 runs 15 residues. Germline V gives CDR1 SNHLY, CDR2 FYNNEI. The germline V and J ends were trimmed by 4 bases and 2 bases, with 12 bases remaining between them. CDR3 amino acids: CASSGLDPPYNEQFF. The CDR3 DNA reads TGTGCCAGCAGTGGACTAGACCCTCCCTACAATGAGCAGTTCTTC.